A selection of T cell receptor beta chains follows, all from one sample in a study of cytomegalovirus exposure and HLA in healthy donors. Libraries were prepared by immunoSEQ multiplex PCR; TCRdb keeps only in-frame clonotypes and omits some of them. The sample lists 150,000 or so clones; 70% to 85% were seen once. Material for sequencing was PBMCs. These receptors were obtained from a man aged 30 to 45 in good health and CMV-seronegative. The CDR3 runs from the conserved cysteine through the conserved F or W. The order of the fields is J gene, V gene, D gene, CDR3 length, clone size, CDR3 DNA, CDR3 protein. D genes are given only for firm matches. The listing skips clone size in some rows; elsewhere it reads once, few, many or a size class.

j_call: TRBJ1-1; v_call: TRBV5-1; d_call: NA; cdr3_length: 14; clone_size: once; cdr3_nt: TGCGCCAGCAGCTTGGCAGGGGTAGGGACTGAAGCTTTCTTT; cdr3_aa: CASSLAGVGTEAFF
j_call: TRBJ2-7; v_call: TRBV7-9; d_call: NA; cdr3_length: 13; clone_size: NA; cdr3_nt: TGTGCCAGCAGCTCCGACTCGTCTGGTGAGCAGTACTTC; cdr3_aa: CASSSDSSGEQYF
j_call: TRBJ2-1; v_call: TRBV7-9; d_call: NA; cdr3_length: 14; clone_size: NA; cdr3_nt: TGTGCCAGCAGCTCGGGGGAGTTGTGGGGGAAGCCGTTCTTC; cdr3_aa: CASSSGELWGKPFF
j_call: TRBJ2-4; v_call: TRBV7-8; d_call: NA; cdr3_length: 14; clone_size: NA; cdr3_nt: TGTGCCAGCAGCTTCCCAGGGGCGACAAACATTCAGTACTTC; cdr3_aa: CASSFPGATNIQYF
j_call: TRBJ2-6; v_call: TRBV19; d_call: NA; cdr3_length: 19; clone_size: NA; cdr3_nt: TGTGCCAGTAGTATTAGGGTTGGGGGAGGAGCCTCTGGGGCCAACGTCCTGACTTTC; cdr3_aa: CASSIRVGGGASGANVLTF
j_call: TRBJ2-5; v_call: TRBV6-6; d_call: NA; cdr3_length: 13; clone_size: once; cdr3_nt: TGTGCCAGCAGTCTGTGGCGGGGAGAGACCCAGTACTTC; cdr3_aa: CASSLWRGETQYF
j_call: TRBJ2-1; v_call: TRBV6-5; d_call: NA; cdr3_length: 13; clone_size: NA; cdr3_nt: TGTGCCAGCAGTCCTCAGGGTGGTAATGAGCAGTTCTTC; cdr3_aa: CASSPQGGNEQFF
j_call: TRBJ2-2; v_call: TRBV5-1; d_call: NA; cdr3_length: 16; clone_size: once; cdr3_nt: TGCGCCAGCAGCTCCGGGCCAGGGGACGGGACCGGGGAGCTGTTTTTT; cdr3_aa: CASSSGPGDGTGELFF
j_call: TRBJ2-1; v_call: TRBV30; d_call: TRBD1; cdr3_length: 19; clone_size: few; cdr3_nt: TGTGCCTGGAGTTTGGGACGTCGGGACCGCAAGCAGGGGGACAATGAGCAGTTCTTC; cdr3_aa: CAWSLGRRDRKQGDNEQFF
j_call: TRBJ1-1; v_call: TRBV10-3; d_call: NA; cdr3_length: 15; clone_size: NA; cdr3_nt: TGTGCCATCAGTGAGTCTGGAGGGAGGGACACTGAAGCTTTCTTT; cdr3_aa: CAISESGGRDTEAFF
j_call: TRBJ2-5; v_call: TRBV7-9; d_call: NA; cdr3_length: 15; clone_size: NA; cdr3_nt: TGTGCCAGCAGCTTAGGACTAGTCATTAGAGAGACCCAGTACTTC; cdr3_aa: CASSLGLVIRETQYF
j_call: TRBJ2-1; v_call: TRBV7-2; d_call: NA; cdr3_length: 15; clone_size: NA; cdr3_nt: TGTGCCAGCAGCTACAGGATCCGATCCTACAATGAGCAGTTCTTC; cdr3_aa: CASSYRIRSYNEQFF
j_call: TRBJ1-5; v_call: TRBV29-1; d_call: NA; cdr3_length: 13; clone_size: once; cdr3_nt: TGCAGCGTTGGAGACACTAAAAATCAGCCCCAGCATTTT; cdr3_aa: CSVGDTKNQPQHF
j_call: TRBJ1-1; v_call: TRBV6-1; d_call: NA; cdr3_length: 15; clone_size: NA; cdr3_nt: TGTGCCAGCACCCCCAGGGGAACGGCGTGGACTGAAGCTTTCTTT; cdr3_aa: CASTPRGTAWTEAFF
j_call: TRBJ2-2; v_call: TRBV28; d_call: NA; cdr3_length: 15; clone_size: NA; cdr3_nt: TGTGCCAGCAGACCCGGGGGTGGGAACACCGGGGAGCTGTTTTTT; cdr3_aa: CASRPGGGNTGELFF
j_call: TRBJ2-7; v_call: TRBV6-5; d_call: TRBD1; cdr3_length: 14; clone_size: NA; cdr3_nt: TGTGCCAGCAGTCCCGGGACAGGGTTAAGCGAGCAGTACTTC; cdr3_aa: CASSPGTGLSEQYF
j_call: TRBJ1-2; v_call: TRBV27; d_call: TRBD1; cdr3_length: 14; clone_size: NA; cdr3_nt: TGTGCCAGCAGTCCCGGGACAGACCACTATGGCTACACCTTC; cdr3_aa: CASSPGTDHYGYTF
j_call: TRBJ2-1; v_call: TRBV5-1; d_call: NA; cdr3_length: 15; clone_size: NA; cdr3_nt: TGCGCCAGCAGCTTGGCCTTAGGGGCCAACAATGAGCAGTTCTTC; cdr3_aa: CASSLALGANNEQFF
j_call: TRBJ1-4; v_call: TRBV5-1; d_call: TRBD1; cdr3_length: 14; clone_size: NA; cdr3_nt: TGCGCCAGCAGCGGGGGACAGAGGAATGAAAAACTGTTTTTT; cdr3_aa: CASSGGQRNEKLFF
j_call: TRBJ2-7; v_call: TRBV7-9; d_call: TRBD1; cdr3_length: 17; clone_size: few; cdr3_nt: TGTGCCAGCAGCTTATACCCGGGTGACAGGGGGCGGTACGAGCAGTACTTC; cdr3_aa: CASSLYPGDRGRYEQYF
j_call: TRBJ2-5; v_call: TRBV6-6; d_call: NA; cdr3_length: 14; clone_size: NA; cdr3_nt: TGTGCCAGCAGTTACTCGGCGGGGCCAGAGACCCAGTACTTC; cdr3_aa: CASSYSAGPETQYF
j_call: TRBJ1-1; v_call: TRBV7-9; d_call: NA; cdr3_length: 14; clone_size: few; cdr3_nt: TGTGCCAGCAGCTTAGGACGGGGGGACACTGAAGCTTTCTTT; cdr3_aa: CASSLGRGDTEAFF
j_call: TRBJ1-2; v_call: TRBV28; d_call: NA; cdr3_length: 13; clone_size: few; cdr3_nt: TGTGCCAGCAGCCCTCCCGCGGGGGTAGGCTACACCTTC; cdr3_aa: CASSPPAGVGYTF
j_call: TRBJ2-1; v_call: TRBV29-1; d_call: NA; cdr3_length: 12; clone_size: NA; cdr3_nt: TGCAGCGTTGATGTAGGGAGGCCGGAGCAGTTCTTC; cdr3_aa: CSVDVGRPEQFF
j_call: TRBJ2-3; v_call: TRBV4-2; d_call: TRBD2; cdr3_length: 14; clone_size: NA; cdr3_nt: TGTGCCAGCAGCCAAGGACTAGCTCCAGATACGCAGTATTTT; cdr3_aa: CASSQGLAPDTQYF
j_call: TRBJ2-2; v_call: TRBV7-9; d_call: NA; cdr3_length: 15; clone_size: NA; cdr3_nt: TGTGCCAGCAGCTTAGGTCTAGCAGGTACCGGGGAGCTGTTTTTT; cdr3_aa: CASSLGLAGTGELFF
j_call: TRBJ1-2; v_call: TRBV6-5; d_call: NA; cdr3_length: 15; clone_size: NA; cdr3_nt: TGTGCCAGCAGTCTGCAACAGGCCTCTAACTATGGCTACACCTTC; cdr3_aa: CASSLQQASNYGYTF